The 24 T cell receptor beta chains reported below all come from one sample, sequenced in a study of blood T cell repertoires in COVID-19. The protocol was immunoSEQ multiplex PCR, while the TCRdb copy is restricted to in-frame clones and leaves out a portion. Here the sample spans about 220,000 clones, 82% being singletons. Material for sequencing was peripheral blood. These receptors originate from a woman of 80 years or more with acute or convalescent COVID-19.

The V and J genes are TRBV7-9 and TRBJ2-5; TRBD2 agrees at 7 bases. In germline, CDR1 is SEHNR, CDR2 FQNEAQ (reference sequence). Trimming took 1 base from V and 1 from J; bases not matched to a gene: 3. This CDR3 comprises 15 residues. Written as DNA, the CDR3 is TGTGCCAGCAGCTTAGGCGTAGCGGGCCAAGAGACCCAGTACTTC. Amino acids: CASSLGVAGQETQYF.

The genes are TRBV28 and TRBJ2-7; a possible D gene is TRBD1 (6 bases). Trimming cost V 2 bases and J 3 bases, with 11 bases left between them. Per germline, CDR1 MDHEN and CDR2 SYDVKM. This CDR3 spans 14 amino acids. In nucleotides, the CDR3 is TGTGCCAGCAGTTTAGAGACAGGCTACTACGAGCAGTACTTC. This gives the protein CASSLETGYYEQYF.

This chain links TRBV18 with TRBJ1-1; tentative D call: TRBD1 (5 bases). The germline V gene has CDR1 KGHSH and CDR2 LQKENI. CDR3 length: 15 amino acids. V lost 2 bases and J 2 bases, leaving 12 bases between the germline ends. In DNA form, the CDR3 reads TGTGCCAGCTCACCATCGGCAAGGGGCAACACTGAAGCTTTCTTT. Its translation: CASSPSARGNTEAFF. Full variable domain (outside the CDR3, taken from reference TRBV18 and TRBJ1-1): NAGVMQNPRHLVRRRGQEARLRCSPMKGHSHVYWYRQLPEEGLKFMVYLQKENIIDESGMPKERFSAEFPKEGPSILRIQQVVRGDSAAYFCASSPSARGNTEAFFGQGTRLTVV.

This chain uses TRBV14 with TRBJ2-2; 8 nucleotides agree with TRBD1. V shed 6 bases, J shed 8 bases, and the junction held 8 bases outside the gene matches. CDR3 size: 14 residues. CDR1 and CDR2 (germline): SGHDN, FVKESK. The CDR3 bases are TGTGCCAGCAGTTACGGACAGGGTACAGGGGAGCTGTTTTTT. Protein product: CASSYGQGTGELFF.

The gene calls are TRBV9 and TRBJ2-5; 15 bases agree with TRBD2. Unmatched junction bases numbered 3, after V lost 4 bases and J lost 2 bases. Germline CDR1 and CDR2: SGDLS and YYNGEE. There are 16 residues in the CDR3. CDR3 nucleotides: TGTGCCAGCAGCCAAGGACTAGCGGGGGGGCAAGAGACCCAGTACTTC. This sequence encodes CASSQGLAGGQETQYF.

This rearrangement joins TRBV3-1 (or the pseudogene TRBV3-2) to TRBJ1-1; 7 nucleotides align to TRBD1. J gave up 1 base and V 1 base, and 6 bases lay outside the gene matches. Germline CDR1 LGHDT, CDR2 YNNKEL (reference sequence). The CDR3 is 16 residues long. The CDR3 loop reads CASSQGSQGGNTEAFF. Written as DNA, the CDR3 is TGTGCCAGCAGCCAAGGAAGCCAGGGGGGGAACACTGAAGCTTTCTTT.

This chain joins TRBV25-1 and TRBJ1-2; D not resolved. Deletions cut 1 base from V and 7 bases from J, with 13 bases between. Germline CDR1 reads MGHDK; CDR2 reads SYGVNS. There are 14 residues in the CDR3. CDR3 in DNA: TGTGCCAGCAGTGAATGGGGAGGGTTCAGTGGCTACACCTTC. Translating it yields CASSEWGGFSGYTF.

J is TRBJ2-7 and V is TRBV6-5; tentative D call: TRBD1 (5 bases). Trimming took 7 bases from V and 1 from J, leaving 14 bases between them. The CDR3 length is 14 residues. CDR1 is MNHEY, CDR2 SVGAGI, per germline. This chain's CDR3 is CASIQPGQSYEQYF. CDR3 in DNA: TGTGCCAGCATCCAACCAGGGCAGTCCTACGAGCAGTACTTC.

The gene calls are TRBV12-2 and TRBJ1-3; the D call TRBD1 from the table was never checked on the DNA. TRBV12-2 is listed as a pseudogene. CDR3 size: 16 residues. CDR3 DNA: TGTGCAAGTCGCTTAGTTGGACAGAGCTCTGGAAACACCATATATTTT. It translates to CASRLVGQSSGNTIYF.

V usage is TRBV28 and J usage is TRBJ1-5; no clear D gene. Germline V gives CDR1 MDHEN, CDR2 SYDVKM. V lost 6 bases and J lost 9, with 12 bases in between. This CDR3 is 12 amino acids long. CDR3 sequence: CASREGGGPQHF. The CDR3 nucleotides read TGTGCCAGCAGGGAGGGAGGTGGGCCCCAGCATTTT.

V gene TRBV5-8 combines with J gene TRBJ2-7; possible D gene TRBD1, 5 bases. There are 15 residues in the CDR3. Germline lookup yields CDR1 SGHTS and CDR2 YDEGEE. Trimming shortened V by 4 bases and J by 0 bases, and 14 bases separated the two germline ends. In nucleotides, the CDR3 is TGTGCCAGCAGCCTTGAAGGGGTAAGCTCCTACGAGCAGTACTTC. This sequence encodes CASSLEGVSSYEQYF. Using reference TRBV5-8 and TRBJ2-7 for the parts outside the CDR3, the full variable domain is EAGVTQSPTHLIKTRGQQATLRCSPISGHTSVYWYQQALGLGLQFLLWYDEGEERNRGNFPPRFSGRQFPNYSSELNVNALELEDSALYLCASSLEGVSSYEQYFGPGTRLTVT.

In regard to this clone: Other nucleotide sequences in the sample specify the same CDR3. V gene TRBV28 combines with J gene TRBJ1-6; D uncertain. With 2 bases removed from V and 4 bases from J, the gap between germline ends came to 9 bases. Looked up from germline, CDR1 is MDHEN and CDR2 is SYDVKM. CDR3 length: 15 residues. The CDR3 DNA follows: TGTGCCAGCAGTTTAGGAGGAGGTTATAATTCACCCCTCCACTTT. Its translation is CASSLGGGYNSPLHF.

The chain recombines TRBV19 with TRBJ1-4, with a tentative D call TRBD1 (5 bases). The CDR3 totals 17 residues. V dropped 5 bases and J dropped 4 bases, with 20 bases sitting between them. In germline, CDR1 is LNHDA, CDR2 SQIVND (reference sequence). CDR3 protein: CASSPQGLRAGNEKLFF. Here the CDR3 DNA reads TGTGCCAGTAGTCCCCAGGGCCTCCGAGCCGGTAATGAAAAACTGTTTTTT.

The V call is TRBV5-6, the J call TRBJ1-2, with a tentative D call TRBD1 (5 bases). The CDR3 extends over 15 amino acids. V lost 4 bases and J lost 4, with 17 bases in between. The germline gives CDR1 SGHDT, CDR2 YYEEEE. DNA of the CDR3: TGTGCCAGCAGCCCCCCGGGCGGGGCATTCTATGGCTACACCTTC. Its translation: CASSPPGGAFYGYTF.

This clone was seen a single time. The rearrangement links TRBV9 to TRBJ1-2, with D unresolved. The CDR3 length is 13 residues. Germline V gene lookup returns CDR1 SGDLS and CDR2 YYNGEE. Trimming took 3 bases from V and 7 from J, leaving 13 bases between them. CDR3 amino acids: CASSASLYGGYTF. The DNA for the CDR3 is TGTGCCAGCAGCGCGTCGCTCTATGGTGGCTACACCTTC.

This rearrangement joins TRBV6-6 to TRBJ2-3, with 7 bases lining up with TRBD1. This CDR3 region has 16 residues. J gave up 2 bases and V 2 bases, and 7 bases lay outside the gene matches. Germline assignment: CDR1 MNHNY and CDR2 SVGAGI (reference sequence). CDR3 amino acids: CASSYGQVLYTDTQYF. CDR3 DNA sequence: TGTGCCAGCAGTTACGGACAGGTTCTTTACACAGATACGCAGTATTTT.

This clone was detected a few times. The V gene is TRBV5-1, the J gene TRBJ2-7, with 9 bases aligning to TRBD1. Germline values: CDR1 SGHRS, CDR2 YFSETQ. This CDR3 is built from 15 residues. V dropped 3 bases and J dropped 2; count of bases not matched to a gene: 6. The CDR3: CASSYRQGDPYEQYF. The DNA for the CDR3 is TGCGCCAGCAGCTACCGACAGGGGGATCCCTACGAGCAGTACTTC.

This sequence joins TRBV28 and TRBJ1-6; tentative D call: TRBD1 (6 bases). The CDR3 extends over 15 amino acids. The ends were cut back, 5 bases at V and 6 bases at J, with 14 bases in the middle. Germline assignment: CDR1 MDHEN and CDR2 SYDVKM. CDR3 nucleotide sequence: TGTGCCAGCAGTCCTTCAGGGGCAGGTAATTCACCCCTCCACTTT. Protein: CASSPSGAGNSPLHF.

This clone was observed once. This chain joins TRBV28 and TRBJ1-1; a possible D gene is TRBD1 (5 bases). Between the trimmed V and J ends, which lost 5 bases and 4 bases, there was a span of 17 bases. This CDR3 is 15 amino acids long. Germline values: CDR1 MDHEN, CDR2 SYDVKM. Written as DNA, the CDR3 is TGTGCCAGCAGTCCGAGGCGGGGGGTCGTCACTGAAGCTTTCTTT. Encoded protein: CASSPRRGVVTEAFF.

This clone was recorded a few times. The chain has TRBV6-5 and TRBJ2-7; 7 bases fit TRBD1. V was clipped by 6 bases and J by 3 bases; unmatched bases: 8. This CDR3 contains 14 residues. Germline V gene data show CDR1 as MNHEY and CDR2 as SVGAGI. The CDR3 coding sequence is TGTGCCAGCAGACTACAGGGGATCGACTACGAGCAGTACTTC. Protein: CASRLQGIDYEQYF.

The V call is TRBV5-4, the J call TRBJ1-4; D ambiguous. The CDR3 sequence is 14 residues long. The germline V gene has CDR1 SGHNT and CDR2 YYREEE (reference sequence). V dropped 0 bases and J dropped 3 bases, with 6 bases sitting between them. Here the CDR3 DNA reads TGTGCCAGCAGCTTGGGCGGGGCTAATGAAAAACTGTTTTTT. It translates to CASSLGGANEKLFF. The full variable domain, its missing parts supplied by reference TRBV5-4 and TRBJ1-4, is ETGVTQSPTHLIKTRGQQVTLRCSSQSGHNTVSWYQQALGQGPQFIFQYYREEENGRGNFPPRFSGLQFPNYSSELNVNALELDDSALYLCASSLGGANEKLFFGSGTQLSVL.

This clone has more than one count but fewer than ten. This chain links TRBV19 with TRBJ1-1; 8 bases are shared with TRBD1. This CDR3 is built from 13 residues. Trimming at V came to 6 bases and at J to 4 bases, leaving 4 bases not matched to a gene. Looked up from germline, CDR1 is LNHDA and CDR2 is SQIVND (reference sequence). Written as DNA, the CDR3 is TGTGCCAGTAGGCAGGACAGGGTCACTGAAGCTTTCTTT. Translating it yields CASRQDRVTEAFF. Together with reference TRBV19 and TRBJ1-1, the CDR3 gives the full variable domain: DGGITQSPKYLFRKEGQNVTLSCEQNLNHDAMYWYRQDPGQGLRLIYYSQIVNDFQKGDIAEGYSVSREKKESFPLTVTSAQKNPTAFYLCASRQDRVTEAFFGQGTRLTVV.

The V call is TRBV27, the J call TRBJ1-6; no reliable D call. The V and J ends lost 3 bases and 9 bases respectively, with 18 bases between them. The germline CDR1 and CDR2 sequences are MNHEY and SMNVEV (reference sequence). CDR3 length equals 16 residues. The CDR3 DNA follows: TGTGCCAGCAGTTTTAGTCGAGCGGCGGCGGGTTCACCCCTCCACTTT. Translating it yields CASSFSRAAAGSPLHF.

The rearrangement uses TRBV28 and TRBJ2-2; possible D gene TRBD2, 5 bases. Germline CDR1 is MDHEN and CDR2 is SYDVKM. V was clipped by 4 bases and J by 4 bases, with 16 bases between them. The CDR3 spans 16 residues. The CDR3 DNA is TGTGCCAGCAGTTCCCCCGGACTGGGGAGCACCGGGGAGCTGTTTTTT. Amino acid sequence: CASSSPGLGSTGELFF. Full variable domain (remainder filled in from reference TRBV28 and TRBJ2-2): DVKVTQSSRYLVKRTGEKVFLECVQDMDHENMFWYRQDPGLGLRLIYFSYDVKMKEKGDIPEGYSVSREKKERFSLILESASTNQTSMYLCASSSPGLGSTGELFFGEGSRLTVL.